The 25 T cell receptor beta chains presented below share a single source sample, sequenced in a study of T cell responses to AZD1222 COVID-19 vaccine. Clones were read by immunoSEQ multiplex PCR, and TCRdb kept only the in-frame ones, dropping some. The sample shows about 97,000 clones, more than 85% of them seen only once. The source was peripheral blood, collected on day 0 of AZD1222 vaccination. These receptors were taken from an adult in good health.

The chain joins TRBV15 to TRBJ1-1; no definite D call. Per the germline V gene, CDR1 is LNHNV and CDR2 is YYDKDF (reference sequence). The CDR3 extends over 14 amino acids. Trimming pared 0 bases from V and 1 base from J, leaving 6 bases between. The chain's CDR3 is CATSRDNQNTEAFF. In DNA, the CDR3 is TGTGCCACCAGCAGAGATAACCAGAACACTGAAGCTTTCTTT.

The rearrangement joins TRBV28 to TRBJ2-3; TRBD1 agrees at 9 bases. Germline CDR1 and CDR2: MDHEN and SYDVKM. J was trimmed by 3 bases and V by 6 bases; bases with no gene match: 7. The CDR3 totals 15 residues. Written as DNA, the CDR3 is TGTGCCAGCAGCAACAGGGGGCTAATGACAGATACGCAGTATTTT. Amino acid sequence: CASSNRGLMTDTQYF.

The chain employs TRBV7-3 and TRBJ1-5; D is perhaps TRBD1 (5 bases). This CDR3 has 18 residues. V dropped 7 bases and J dropped 1 base, with 23 bases sitting between them. Germline-derived CDR1 and CDR2 are SGHTA and FQGTGA. The CDR3 nucleotides read TGTGCCAGCAACGAGTACCGGGACGCCGGAATCAGCAATCAGCCCCAGCATTTT. It specifies CASNEYRDAGISNQPQHF.

This chain uses TRBV13 with TRBJ2-7; 9 nucleotides align to TRBD1. J gave up 7 bases and V 3 bases, and 7 bases lay outside the gene matches. This CDR3 is built from 14 residues. CDR1 PRHDT and CDR2 FYEKMQ come from the germline V gene (reference sequence). Here the CDR3 reads CASSLATGGGEQYF. In DNA form, the CDR3 reads TGTGCCAGCAGCTTGGCGACAGGGGGAGGTGAGCAGTACTTC.

The V and J genes are TRBV28 and TRBJ2-7, with 12 bases aligning to TRBD1. Germline V gene sequence: CDR1 MDHEN, CDR2 SYDVKM. After removal of 2 bases from V and 4 bases from J, the junction contained 6 bases not matched to a gene. This CDR3 contains 16 residues. The CDR3 region has the DNA TGTGCCAGCAGTTTACTCCCGGGACAGGGGGCTTACGAGCAGTACTTC. Translated: CASSLLPGQGAYEQYF.

This clone appeared a single time. The rearrangement joins TRBV6-2 or TRBV6-3 to TRBJ2-3, with no clear D. Germline V CDR1 and CDR2: MNHEY, SVGEGT. Trimming removed 2 bases from V and 3 bases from J, with 3 bases in between. The CDR3 has 12 residues. CDR3 residues: CASSYTTDTQYF. The CDR3 DNA follows: TGTGCCAGCAGTTACACTACAGATACGCAGTATTTT.

The V call is TRBV18, the J call TRBJ2-7, with TRBD1 matching over 7 bases. CDR1 is KGHSH and CDR2 is LQKENI in the germline V gene. The CDR3 length is 17 residues. Losses at the gene ends were 1 base for V and 3 bases for J; bases not matched to a gene: 12. This chain's CDR3 is CASSPRSVTGANYEQYF. CDR3 coding DNA: TGTGCCAGCTCACCACGGTCCGTCACAGGGGCCAACTACGAGCAGTACTTC.

As concerns this clone: Additional DNA sequences in this sample encode the identical CDR3. The rearrangement joins TRBV9 to TRBJ2-6; perhaps TRBD2 as D (5 bases). The ends were cut back, 4 bases at V and 0 bases at J, with 17 bases in the middle. The CDR3 runs 18 residues. Germline V CDR1 and CDR2: SGDLS, YYNGEE. CDR3 sequence (DNA): TGTGCCAGCAGCCCCCTAGGGATTCGGGACTCTGGGGCCAACGTCCTGACTTTC. This sequence encodes CASSPLGIRDSGANVLTF.

The chain uses TRBV5-1 and TRBJ1-6; 7 bases match TRBD1. Looked up from germline, CDR1 is SGHRS and CDR2 is YFSETQ. The length of the CDR3 is 13 residues. Unmatched junction bases numbered 1, after V lost 1 base and J lost 9 bases. The CDR3 sequence: CASSLQGVSPLHF. The CDR3 DNA sequence: TGCGCCAGCAGCTTGCAGGGGGTTTCACCCCTCCACTTT. Full variable domain (outside the CDR3, taken from reference TRBV5-1 and TRBJ1-6): KAGVTQTPRYLIKTRGQQVTLSCSPISGHRSVSWYQQTPGQGLQFLFEYFSETQRNKGNFPGRFSGRQFSNSRSEMNVSTLELGDSALYLCASSLQGVSPLHFGNGTRLTVT.

The J gene is TRBJ1-4, the V gene TRBV9; tentative D call: TRBD1 (5 bases). Germline CDR1 and CDR2: SGDLS and YYNGEE. V lost 4 bases, J lost 4 bases, and 11 bases lay in between. CDR3 length: 14 amino acids. The CDR3 sequence: CASSLQAHNEKLFF. In DNA, the CDR3 is TGTGCCAGCAGCTTACAGGCCCATAATGAAAAACTGTTTTTT.

This clone was picked up one time. The rearrangement uses TRBV19 and TRBJ2-1; possibly TRBD1 for D (7 bases). CDR3 length: 16 residues. Between the trimmed V and J ends, which lost 6 bases and 3 bases, there was a span of 18 bases. Germline assignment: CDR1 LNHDA and CDR2 SQIVND (reference sequence). CDR3 in amino acids: CASRYVAAGGYNEQFF. CDR3 sequence (DNA): TGTGCCAGTAGGTATGTAGCGGCAGGGGGCTACAATGAGCAGTTCTTC.

The rearrangement links TRBV9 to TRBJ2-3; the match to TRBD1 covers 8 bases. Germline V CDR1 and CDR2: SGDLS, YYNGEE. The CDR3 runs to 16 residues. After removal of 1 base from V and 6 bases from J, the junction contained 10 bases not matched to a gene. The DNA of the CDR3 is TGTGCCAGCAGCGTAACGGACAGGGAGTCGATCGATACGCAGTATTTT. This gives the protein CASSVTDRESIDTQYF.

The chain recombines TRBV29-1 with TRBJ2-1, with 8 nucleotides matching TRBD2. Germline trimming cut 6 bases from V and 8 bases from J; bases unmatched to any gene: 3. Germline V gene lookup returns CDR1 SQVTM and CDR2 ANQGSEA. CDR3 size: 11 residues. This CDR3 reads CSVRTSHEQFF. CDR3 in DNA: TGCAGCGTGAGGACTAGCCATGAGCAGTTCTTC.

The chain employs TRBV19 and TRBJ1-2; TRBD1 agrees at 8 bases. The CDR3 extends over 13 amino acids. The V gene end was trimmed by 7 bases and the J gene end by 8 bases; junction bases not matched to a gene: 9. Germline-derived CDR1 and CDR2 are LNHDA and SQIVND (reference sequence). The CDR3 bases are TGTGCCAGTACCCCGGACAGGGTAGGCGGCTACACCTTC. Amino acid sequence: CASTPDRVGGYTF.

The chain has TRBV6-6 and TRBJ1-6; maybe TRBD1 (6 bases). CDR3 size: 13 residues. V shed 4 bases and J shed 9 bases, with 10 bases lying between them. Germline V CDR1 and CDR2: MNHNY, SVGAGI (reference sequence). CDR3 coding DNA: TGTGCCAGCAGTTTGACAGGATTTTCACCCCTCCACTTT. Translating it yields CASSLTGFSPLHF.

The chain uses TRBV5-6 and TRBJ2-2; D uncertain. Germline V lookup: CDR1 SGHDT, CDR2 YYEEEE. The V end was cut by 3 bases, the J end by 5 bases, with 8 bases between. This CDR3 has 13 amino acids. The CDR3 region is CASSYDSTGELFF. The CDR3 nucleotides are TGTGCCAGCAGCTACGACTCTACCGGGGAGCTGTTTTTT.

The sample holds one count of this clone. V gene TRBV28 combines with J gene TRBJ1-4; 7 bases fit TRBD1. Germline lookup yields CDR1 MDHEN and CDR2 SYDVKM. The V segment lost 2 bases and the J segment 5 bases; nucleotides outside the gene matches: 5. CDR3 length: 15 residues. CDR3 in amino acids: CASSLGGTENEKLFF. The CDR3 coding sequence is TGTGCCAGCAGTTTAGGGGGGACAGAGAATGAAAAACTGTTTTTT.

The chain uses TRBV18 and TRBJ1-1; 9 positions match TRBD1. Per germline, CDR1 KGHSH and CDR2 LQKENI. Trimming removed 4 bases from V and 4 bases from J; junction bases left unmatched: 13. The CDR3 has 17 residues. DNA for the CDR3: TGTGCCAGCTCACGGTCCCTACAGGGGGCGCTGAGCACTGAAGCTTTCTTT. Its translation: CASSRSLQGALSTEAFF.

This clone was detected only once. V gene TRBV6-1 combines with J gene TRBJ2-3; tentatively, D is TRBD1 or TRBD2 (5 bases each). Trimming removed 3 bases from V and 1 base from J, with 17 bases in between. This CDR3 is built from 17 residues. Germline assignment: CDR1 MNHNS and CDR2 SASEGT. The CDR3: CASSDGTNSLGTDTQYF. The CDR3 coding sequence is TGTGCCAGCAGTGATGGGACCAACTCTTTAGGCACAGATACGCAGTATTTT.

This clone has ten or more counts. The chain uses TRBV6-4 and TRBJ1-6; a possible D gene is TRBD1 (6 bases). CDR3 length: 18 amino acids. The V end lost 7 bases, the J end lost 7 bases, and 26 bases lay between the germline ends. The germline V gene encodes CDR1 MRHNA and CDR2 SNTAGT. The CDR3 loop is CASNEVIDQGRPNSPLHF. The DNA for the CDR3 is TGTGCCAGCAACGAGGTCATCGACCAGGGGCGGCCAAATTCACCCCTCCACTTT.

The V gene is TRBV5-1, the J gene TRBJ2-2, with TRBD1 as a possible D gene (6 bases). Trimming removed 7 bases at V and 0 bases at J, with 13 bases between. The CDR3 contains 15 residues. Germline CDR1 SGHRS, CDR2 YFSETQ. CDR3 protein: CASSPGTTNTGELFF. The CDR3 DNA reads as TGCGCCAGCTCCCCCGGGACAACGAACACCGGGGAGCTGTTTTTT.

The chain couples TRBV27 to TRBJ1-6, with TRBD1 as a possible D gene (6 bases). CDR3 size: 16 residues. Trimming left V 2 bases short and J 6 bases short, with 14 bases between. Per germline, CDR1 MNHEY and CDR2 SMNVEV (reference sequence). The CDR3 coding sequence is TGTGCCAGCAGTTTAATCAGGGAGGGGGGTAATTCACCCCTCCACTTT. It encodes CASSLIREGGNSPLHF.

This clone has at least ten counts. CDR3 sequence (DNA): TGTGCCAGCAGTTTCGGCGGGGATTCACCCCTCCACTTT. It specifies CASSFGGDSPLHF. The V and J genes are TRBV27 and TRBJ1-6; D unclear. Germline loops: CDR1 MNHEY, CDR2 SMNVEV (reference sequence). Trimming took 3 bases from V and 8 from J, leaving 8 bases between them. The CDR3 is 13 residues long.

The chain joins TRBV27 to TRBJ1-2; 11 bases map to TRBD1. Per the germline V gene, CDR1 is MNHEY and CDR2 is SMNVEV (reference sequence). Trimming at V came to 2 bases and at J to 4 bases, leaving 3 bases not matched to a gene. The CDR3 length is 15 residues. The CDR3 nucleotides read TGTGCCAGCAGTTTAGGACAGGGGGCCGGCTATGGCTACACCTTC. Encoded protein: CASSLGQGAGYGYTF.

The chain links TRBV7-9 to TRBJ1-1, with 10 bases identical to TRBD1. The CDR3 contains 14 residues. After removal of 5 bases from V and 5 bases from J, the junction contained 5 bases not matched to a gene. The V gene's germline CDR1 is SEHNR and CDR2 FQNEAQ (reference sequence). This chain's CDR3 is CASSLPGQGTEAFF. CDR3 sequence (DNA): TGTGCCAGCAGCCTACCGGGACAGGGGACTGAAGCTTTCTTT.